The clone carrying this T cell receptor (beta chain) was seen many times. This record comes from a study of T cell repertoires in cytomegalovirus infection. The CDR3 covers 13 residues. Trimming stripped 9 bases from V and 3 bases from J, with 15 bases between. The germline V gene encodes CDR1 LNHDA and CDR2 SQIVND (reference sequence). One entry per CDR3 protein, called by TCRdb with MiXCR from the reads. The table includes 100,000 to 150,000 distinct CDR3 sequences, about 10% detected once. The sample was PBMCs. The sequence was collected from a human donor in good health (CMV status not recorded). Some clones in this sample may be carry-over from other donors' samples. This chain uses TRBV19 with TRBJ2-7; D is ambiguous. The CDR3 spells CASSPTPYYEQYF. The DNA of the CDR3 is TGTGCCAGCTCTCCGACACCTTACTACGAGCAGTACTTC. Drawing the rest from reference TRBV19 and TRBJ2-7, the complete variable domain is DGGITQSPKYLFRKEGQNVTLSCEQNLNHDAMYWYRQDPGQGLRLIYYSQIVNDFQKGDIAEGYSVSREKKESFPLTVTSAQKNPTAFYLCASSPTPYYEQYFGPGTRLTVT.